Following are 24 T cell receptor beta chains from one sample sequenced in a study of technical replicates of blood from a handful of donors. TCRdb's copy holds only in-frame clones and misses some; the assay was immunoSEQ multiplex PCR. The sample shows 74,000 or so clones, 80% to 95% of them seen only once. Sequencing was done on a sample of T cells isolated from PBMCs. The receptors shown here come from a human donor in good health.

V usage is TRBV27 and J usage is TRBJ1-1, with D unclear. The CDR3 is 14 amino acids. V gave up 6 bases and J gave up 3 bases, with 14 bases separating them. CDR1 MNHEY and CDR2 SMNVEV come from the germline V gene (reference sequence). CDR3 nucleotides: TGTGCCAGCAGGTCCGGGATCCACTACACTGAAGCTTTCTTT. Translating gives CASRSGIHYTEAFF.

The CDR3 DNA reads as TGTGCCACCGCAGAGACAGTCACAGATACGCAGTATTTT. Its protein product is CATAETVTDTQYF. The rearrangement joins TRBV10-3 to TRBJ2-3, with D maybe TRBD1 (5 bases). The V end was cut by 10 bases, the J end by 2 bases, with 13 bases between. Germline V gives CDR1 ENHRY, CDR2 SYGVKD. CDR3 length equals 13 residues.

This clone was seen a handful of times. This rearrangement joins TRBV9 to TRBJ1-1, with D unclear. The germline V gene encodes CDR1 SGDLS and CDR2 YYNGEE. This CDR3 comprises 15 residues. V lost 3 bases and J lost 2, with 14 bases in between. The CDR3 coding sequence is TGTGCCAGCAGCGCTCAACCGGGTCTCAACACTGAAGCTTTCTTT. Amino acid sequence: CASSAQPGLNTEAFF.

The chain links TRBV7-6 to TRBJ2-5; D call uncertain. V lost 4 bases and J lost 2, with 5 bases in between. CDR1 and CDR2 from the germline V gene are SGHVS and FNYEAQ. The CDR3 spans 12 residues. In nucleotides, the CDR3 is TGTGCCAGCAGCTCCGGGCAAGAGACCCAGTACTTC. Its protein is CASSSGQETQYF.

This clone was observed a single time. The chain combines TRBV9 with TRBJ2-2; the match to TRBD2 covers 10 bases. CDR3 length: 16 amino acids. V gave up 0 bases and J gave up 11 bases; unmatched junction bases: 10. Per germline, CDR1 SGDLS and CDR2 YYNGEE. The CDR3, as DNA: TGTGCCAGCAGCGTAGGAGTACTAGCGGGAAGAATCGAGCTGTTTTTT. Encoded protein: CASSVGVLAGRIELFF.

This clone is a singleton in its sample. This chain connects TRBV25-1 to TRBJ2-1; TRBD1 agrees at 8 bases. Losses at the gene ends were 5 bases for V and 10 bases for J; bases not matched to a gene: 13. The CDR3 contains 15 residues. Germline CDR1 and CDR2: MGHDK and SYGVNS. CDR3 in DNA: TGTGCCAGCAGTAATTTGCATCAGGGGGCGGGGGAGCAGTTCTTC. Translated: CASSNLHQGAGEQFF. The whole variable domain, remainder taken from reference TRBV25-1 and TRBJ2-1, is EADIYQTPRYLVIGTGKKITLECSQTMGHDKMYWYQQDPGMELHLIHYSYGVNSTEKGDLSSESTVSRIRTEHFPLTLESARPSHTSQYLCASSNLHQGAGEQFFGPGTRLTVL.

The rearrangement joins TRBV4-1 to TRBJ2-7; D call uncertain. Between the trimmed V and J ends, which lost 4 bases and 3 bases, there was a span of 13 bases. The CDR3 spans 14 residues. Germline CDR1 and CDR2: MGHRA and YSYEKL. CDR3: CASSRTIDNYEQYF. In DNA, the CDR3 is TGCGCCAGCAGCCGCACGATCGACAACTACGAGCAGTACTTC.

The rearrangement links TRBV25-1 to TRBJ1-2; 9 bases are a match to TRBD1. There are 18 residues in the CDR3. Germline CDR1 MGHDK, CDR2 SYGVNS. V dropped 4 bases and J dropped 0; count of bases not matched to a gene: 12. The CDR3 spells CASSGPGQGKGANYGYTF. As DNA, the CDR3 is TGTGCCAGCAGTGGTCCGGGACAGGGTAAAGGAGCTAACTATGGCTACACCTTC.

The chain uses TRBV19 and TRBJ2-5; TRBD1 might be the D (5 bases). From germline, CDR1 is LNHDA and CDR2 SQIVND (reference sequence). With 0 bases removed from V and 5 bases from J, the gap between germline ends came to 22 bases. CDR3 length equals 18 residues. CDR3 DNA: TGTGCCAGTAGTATAGAAAGTGGCACAGGCTCCCTCAGGGAGACCCAGTACTTC. Encoded protein: CASSIESGTGSLRETQYF. Looking up the rest from reference TRBV19 and TRBJ2-5 gives the full variable domain: DGGITQSPKYLFRKEGQNVTLSCEQNLNHDAMYWYRQDPGQGLRLIYYSQIVNDFQKGDIAEGYSVSREKKESFPLTVTSAQKNPTAFYLCASSIESGTGSLRETQYFGPGTRLLVL.

This rearrangement joins TRBV9 to TRBJ1-1; D gene ambiguous. The CDR3 length is 14 residues. Trimming took off 0 bases at V and 0 bases at J, with 6 bases between the two ends. The germline CDR1 and CDR2 sequences are SGDLS and YYNGEE. The CDR3 spells CASSVGSMNTEAFF. DNA of the CDR3: TGTGCCAGCAGCGTAGGAAGCATGAACACTGAAGCTTTCTTT.

The chain employs TRBV13 and TRBJ2-3; D not certain. The germline V and J ends were trimmed by 4 bases and 2 bases, with 13 bases remaining between them. This CDR3 contains 15 residues. In germline, CDR1 is PRHDT, CDR2 FYEKMQ (reference sequence). CDR3 amino acids: CASSSPTNLTDTQYF. Here the CDR3 DNA reads TGTGCCAGCAGCTCACCCACTAATCTCACAGATACGCAGTATTTT.

The genes are TRBV5-1 and TRBJ2-7; possible D gene TRBD1, 5 bases. V dropped 5 bases and J dropped 7 bases, with 25 bases sitting between them. This CDR3 is 16 amino acids long. Germline CDR1 SGHRS, CDR2 YFSETQ. The CDR3 DNA is TGCGCCAGCAGTCGTCGACCTCAGGGCATTGATGAAGAGCAGTACTTC. Its protein product is CASSRRPQGIDEEQYF.

This sequence joins TRBV2 and TRBJ2-7, with D unresolved. Germline values: CDR1 SNHLY, CDR2 FYNNEI. The ends were cut back, 4 bases at V and 2 bases at J, with 6 bases in the middle. The CDR3 sequence is 12 residues long. CDR3 amino acids: CASSVLAYEQYF. The DNA for the CDR3 is TGTGCCAGCAGTGTTCTAGCCTACGAGCAGTACTTC.

A few counts support this clone. V gene TRBV2 combines with J gene TRBJ1-1, with no clear D. Germline CDR1 SNHLY, CDR2 FYNNEI. V lost 6 bases to trimming and J lost 7 bases, with 9 bases between them. This CDR3 spans 11 amino acids. For the CDR3, the DNA is TGTGCCAGCAGAGACTCGATTGAAGCTTTCTTT. Its translation: CASRDSIEAFF.

The gene calls are TRBV19 and TRBJ2-1; D ambiguous. The germline V gene encodes CDR1 LNHDA and CDR2 SQIVND (reference sequence). The CDR3 contains 17 residues. Trimming shortened V by 3 bases and J by 0 bases, and 15 bases separated the two germline ends. The CDR3 DNA reads TGTGCCAGTAGTATCCCCTTTGGCGGAATCTCCTACAATGAGCAGTTCTTC. Its protein is CASSIPFGGISYNEQFF.

The chain has TRBV5-1 and TRBJ1-1; 8 nucleotides agree with TRBD1. This CDR3 comprises 15 residues. The germline gives CDR1 SGHRS, CDR2 YFSETQ. J was trimmed by 4 bases and V by 2 bases; bases with no gene match: 7. The CDR3 DNA reads TGCGCCAGCAGCTTAATGGGACAGGAAGGCACTGAAGCTTTCTTT. It is translated as CASSLMGQEGTEAFF.

The chain links TRBV29-1 to TRBJ2-7; 14 positions match TRBD2. J was trimmed by 0 bases and V by 4 bases; bases with no gene match: 5. In germline, CDR1 is SQVTM, CDR2 ANQGSEA. The CDR3 has 16 amino acids. This CDR3 reads CSVVGTSGSGSYEQYF. The CDR3 nucleotides read TGCAGCGTTGTCGGGACTAGCGGGAGTGGCTCCTACGAGCAGTACTTC.

This chain uses TRBV7-8 with TRBJ2-5; 8 positions agree with TRBD1. CDR1 is SGHVS and CDR2 is FQNEAQ in the germline V gene. After removal of 5 bases from V and 5 bases from J, the junction contained 4 bases not matched to a gene. The CDR3 length is 13 residues. DNA of the CDR3: TGTGCCAGCAGCCGGACAGGGAAGGAGACCCAGTACTTC. Its protein is CASSRTGKETQYF.

V gene TRBV7-9 combines with J gene TRBJ1-2; TRBD1 matches at 7 bases. Per the germline V gene, CDR1 is SEHNR and CDR2 is FQNEAQ (reference sequence). J lost 8 bases, V lost 1 base, and 10 bases had no gene match. CDR3 length: 15 amino acids. This CDR3 is CASSLGTGSSLGYTF. The CDR3 DNA reads TGTGCCAGCAGCTTAGGGACAGGTTCTTCCCTCGGCTACACCTTC.

The genes are TRBV9 and TRBJ1-1; D unresolved. Germline V gene data show CDR1 as SGDLS and CDR2 as YYNGEE. The CDR3 spans 14 residues. With 3 bases removed from V and 7 bases from J, the gap between germline ends came to 16 bases. CDR3 DNA sequence: TGTGCCAGCAGCGCCGGAGCCTCGTCCGGTGAAGCTTTCTTT. The encoded protein is CASSAGASSGEAFF. Full variable domain (missing parts from reference TRBV9 and TRBJ1-1): DSGVTQTPKHLITATGQRVTLRCSPRSGDLSVYWYQQSLDQGLQFLIQYYNGEERAKGNILERFSAQQFPDLHSELNLSSLELGDSALYFCASSAGASSGEAFFGQGTRLTVV.

The rearrangement joins TRBV19 to TRBJ1-4; 7 nucleotides line up with TRBD1. Germline V gives CDR1 LNHDA, CDR2 SQIVND (reference sequence). Trimming took 7 bases from V and 3 from J; bases not matched to a gene: 2. The CDR3 consists of 13 residues. The CDR3 spells CASNRGANEKLFF. The CDR3 coding sequence is TGTGCCAGTAACAGGGGAGCTAATGAAAAACTGTTTTTT. Complete variable domain (other parts from reference TRBV19 and TRBJ1-4): DGGITQSPKYLFRKEGQNVTLSCEQNLNHDAMYWYRQDPGQGLRLIYYSQIVNDFQKGDIAEGYSVSREKKESFPLTVTSAQKNPTAFYLCASNRGANEKLFFGSGTQLSVL.

The chain uses TRBV5-8 and TRBJ2-7; 8 bases map to TRBD1. Trimming took 4 bases from V and 3 from J; bases not matched to a gene: 18. In germline, CDR1 is SGHTS, CDR2 YDEGEE. The CDR3 runs to 18 residues. Written as DNA, the CDR3 is TGTGCCAGCAGCCCTCCCTTGTCAGACAGGGGTCACCTCTACGAGCAGTACTTC. It yields the protein CASSPPLSDRGHLYEQYF.

This clone showed up just once. The rearrangement links TRBV7-9 to TRBJ1-4; tentatively, D is TRBD1 (5 bases). The V gene lost 3 bases and the J gene lost 8 bases, with 16 bases spanning the gap. Germline V lookup: CDR1 SEHNR, CDR2 FQNEAQ (reference sequence). This CDR3 has 15 amino acids. The CDR3 sequence: CASSFGHIAEEKLFF. The CDR3 DNA reads as TGTGCCAGCAGCTTCGGACATATTGCTGAGGAAAAACTGTTTTTT.

The chain combines TRBV28 with TRBJ2-5; D is possibly TRBD1 (5 bases). The CDR3 totals 13 residues. V was trimmed by 3 bases and J by 4 bases, leaving 9 bases between them. The V gene's germline CDR1 is MDHEN and CDR2 SYDVKM. The DNA of the CDR3 is TGTGCCAGCAGTTTTATAACAGGAGAGACCCAGTACTTC. This gives the protein CASSFITGETQYF.